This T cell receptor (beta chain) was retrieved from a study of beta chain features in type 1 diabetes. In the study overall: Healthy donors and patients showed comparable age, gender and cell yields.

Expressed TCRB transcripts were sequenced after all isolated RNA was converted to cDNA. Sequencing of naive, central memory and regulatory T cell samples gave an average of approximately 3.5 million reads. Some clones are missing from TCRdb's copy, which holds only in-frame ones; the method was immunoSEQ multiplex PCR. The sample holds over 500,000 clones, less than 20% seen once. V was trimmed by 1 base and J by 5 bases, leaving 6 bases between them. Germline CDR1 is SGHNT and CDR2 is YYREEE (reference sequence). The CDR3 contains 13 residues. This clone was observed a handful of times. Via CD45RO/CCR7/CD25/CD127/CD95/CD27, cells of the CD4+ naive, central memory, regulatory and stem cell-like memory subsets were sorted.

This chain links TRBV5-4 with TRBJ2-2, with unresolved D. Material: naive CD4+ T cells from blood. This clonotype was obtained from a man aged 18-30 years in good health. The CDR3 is CASSLSRTGELFF. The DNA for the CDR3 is TGTGCCAGCAGCTTGTCACGGACCGGGGAGCTGTTTTTT.